Judged by frequency, the clone carrying this T cell receptor (beta chain) is medium-sized. The target antigen is unknown. The read ends 3 residues before the CDR3 terminus; that terminus is restored from the germline J gene. Using immunoSEQ multiplex PCR, the repertoire was profiled, and TCRdb retains in-frame clones only, with some absent. The sample includes about 14,000 clones. CDR3 length: 15 residues. Germline V gives CDR1 SGHTA, CDR2 FQGTGA. V lost 2 bases and J lost 0, with 7 bases in between. This sample is drawn from a study of T cells in women clearing cervical HPV infection. On the study more broadly: Controls gave blood once infection was undetectable; cases at lesion identification. With HLA typing for only a few women, HLA confounding remains possible.

Study-wide results and limits: Effector/memory and HPV-specific T cells were not isolated, and association timing is unknown.

Specimen: blood buffy coat. The chain links TRBV7-3 to TRBJ2-2; D is unresolved. This sequence originates from a woman between 18 and 75 years old with a cervical HPV16 infection that either progressed to CIN3+ or cleared (not recorded which). The CDR3 bases that were read are TGTGCCAGCAGCTTAGTGTTCTCGAACACCGGGGAG. It specifies CASSLVFSNTGE. The full CDR3 protein reads CASSLVFSNTGELFF.